A single sample is the source of the 27 T cell receptor beta chains below, sequenced in a study of T cell changes during pregnancy in multiple sclerosis (dated by TCRdb to about 2019). Libraries were made using the immunoSEQ multiplex PCR assay. In its TCRdb copy, this immuneACCESS table keeps in-frame sequences only and misses some clones. Where compared with another copy, unresolved V genes explain less than half of these, and the others have no known cause. The sample data list over 50,000 clones, and more than 75% of these were observed just once. The ten biggest clones cover 1.3% to 1.5% of the sample. Sequencing was performed on peripheral blood, taken in the third trimester of pregnancy. All receptors derive from a female donor in good health, enrolled as a control in a pregnancy study.

Remarks on this clone: This sample also contains other DNA sequences that code for the same CDR3. The gene calls are TRBV7-2 and TRBJ2-1; TRBD2 matches at 9 bases. This CDR3 has 16 amino acids. J gave up 4 bases and V 2 bases, and 6 bases lay outside the gene matches. The germline V gene has CDR1 SGHTA and CDR2 FQGNSA. Here the CDR3 reads CASSLRAGGLYNEQFF. CDR3 bases: TGTGCCAGCAGCTTACGAGCGGGGGGCCTTTACAATGAGCAGTTCTTC.

The genes are TRBV7-2 and TRBJ2-7, with 11 bases fitting TRBD2. Losses at the gene ends were 2 bases for V and 6 bases for J; bases not matched to a gene: 6. The CDR3 is made up of 15 amino acids. Germline assignment: CDR1 SGHTA and CDR2 FQGNSA. Here the CDR3 reads CASSLLSGGASEQYF. In nucleotides, the CDR3 is TGTGCCAGCAGCTTACTTAGCGGGGGGGCATCCGAGCAGTACTTC.

A few counts support this clone. This CDR3 reads CASSLGRGTTEAFF. The CDR3 DNA reads as TGCGCCAGCAGCCTAGGAAGGGGGACCACTGAAGCTTTCTTT. The chain has TRBV4-1 and TRBJ1-1; TRBD1 might be the D (6 bases). The length of the CDR3 is 14 residues. V gave up 4 bases and J gave up 4 bases, with 13 bases separating them. Germline V lookup: CDR1 MGHRA, CDR2 YSYEKL.

The chain links TRBV5-4 to TRBJ2-1; maybe TRBD2 (6 bases). The germline V and J ends were trimmed by 4 bases and 4 bases, with 9 bases remaining between them. The CDR3 covers 13 residues. The germline V gene encodes CDR1 SGHNT and CDR2 YYREEE (reference sequence). The DNA of the CDR3 is TGTGCCAGCAGCCAACGGGGGTACAATGAGCAGTTCTTC. Translating it yields CASSQRGYNEQFF.

The chain combines TRBV7-9 with TRBJ1-1; maybe TRBD1 (6 bases). Trimming cost V 6 bases and J 8 bases, with 13 bases left between them. Germline CDR1 reads SEHNR; CDR2 reads FQNEAQ (reference sequence). The CDR3 is 12 residues long. The CDR3 spells CASRSDRKEAFF. CDR3 nucleotide sequence: TGTGCCAGCAGATCCGACAGGAAGGAAGCTTTCTTT.

The chain carries TRBV9 and TRBJ2-5; maybe TRBD2 (6 bases). Germline assignment: CDR1 SGDLS and CDR2 YYNGEE. The V end was cut by 3 bases, the J end by 4 bases, with 13 bases between. CDR3 length: 14 amino acids. The CDR3 sequence: CASSDSGGAETQYF. The CDR3 DNA reads as TGTGCCAGCAGCGATTCGGGCGGGGCAGAGACCCAGTACTTC.

V is TRBV5-6 and J is TRBJ1-6, with D hard to call. Trimming removed 0 bases from V and 6 bases from J, with 7 bases in between. The CDR3 is made up of 14 amino acids. Germline CDR1 SGHDT, CDR2 YYEEEE. This CDR3 is CASSLVQRNSPLHF. The DNA for the CDR3 is TGTGCCAGCAGCTTGGTCCAGCGTAATTCACCCCTCCACTTT.

This chain joins TRBV5-8 and TRBJ1-1; maybe TRBD1 (5 bases). CDR3 length: 15 amino acids. The V and J ends lost 1 base and 6 bases respectively, with 16 bases between them. From germline, CDR1 is SGHTS and CDR2 YDEGEE. The DNA for the CDR3 is TGTGCCAGCAGCTTGCGCAGGGCAGACGGACCTGAAGCTTTCTTT. Translating gives CASSLRRADGPEAFF.

This clone has only one observation. The V call is TRBV5-1, the J call TRBJ1-2; D call uncertain. With 1 base removed from V and 8 bases from J, the gap between germline ends came to 9 bases. This CDR3 has 12 residues. The germline V gene encodes CDR1 SGHRS and CDR2 YFSETQ. The CDR3 DNA sequence: TGCGCCAGCAGCTTGAAGGGAGGAGGCTACACCTTC. Amino acids: CASSLKGGGYTF.

The chain joins TRBV27 to TRBJ1-3; TRBD1 might be the D (5 bases). Germline V CDR1 and CDR2: MNHEY, SMNVEV (reference sequence). CDR3 size: 16 residues. V dropped 6 bases and J dropped 0 bases, with 15 bases sitting between them. The CDR3 protein is CASRSLQVLSGNTIYF. Written as DNA, the CDR3 is TGTGCCAGCAGGTCACTACAGGTCCTCTCTGGAAACACCATATATTTT.

The genes are TRBV5-1 and TRBJ2-3; 8 positions match TRBD2. CDR1 and CDR2 from the germline V gene are SGHRS and YFSETQ. The V gene end was trimmed by 0 bases and the J gene end by 4 bases; junction bases not matched to a gene: 4. The CDR3 consists of 15 residues. DNA of the CDR3: TGCGCCAGCAGCTTGGGTGCGGGGGGCGCAGATACGCAGTATTTT. Translated, it gives CASSLGAGGADTQYF.

This chain uses TRBV7-2 with TRBJ2-7; 12 bases are shared with TRBD1. Germline V gene lookup returns CDR1 SGHTA and CDR2 FQGNSA. CDR3 size: 15 residues. The trim removed 5 bases at V and 5 bases at J, leaving 7 bases unmatched. CDR3 sequence (DNA): TGTGCCAGCAGCCCCGGGACAGGGGGCGCAAACGAGCAGTACTTC. Its translation: CASSPGTGGANEQYF.

The chain couples TRBV2 to TRBJ1-3; 7 bases line up with TRBD1. The CDR3 consists of 15 residues. Per germline, CDR1 SNHLY and CDR2 FYNNEI. V lost 5 bases to trimming and J lost 4 bases; unmatched junction nucleotides: 8. This CDR3 is CASSLDRLSGNTIYF. CDR3 bases: TGTGCCAGCAGTTTGGACAGGTTATCCGGAAACACCATATATTTT. Combining the CDR3 with reference TRBV2 and TRBJ1-3 gives the whole variable domain EPEVTQTPSHQVTQMGQEVILRCVPISNHLYFYWYRQILGQKVEFLVSFYNNEISEKSEIFDDQFSVERPDGSNFTLKIRSTKLEDSAMYFCASSLDRLSGNTIYFGEGSWLTVV.

The V call is TRBV7-9, the J call TRBJ1-5; 7 bases line up with TRBD1. The V gene end was trimmed by 3 bases and the J gene end by 7 bases; junction bases not matched to a gene: 3. The CDR3 is 13 amino acids. Germline loops: CDR1 SEHNR, CDR2 FQNEAQ (reference sequence). This chain's CDR3 is CASSFTGDQPQHF. CDR3 sequence (DNA): TGTGCCAGCAGCTTTACAGGGGACCAGCCCCAGCATTTT.

The chain combines TRBV30 with TRBJ2-7, with a possible D match to TRBD1 (5 bases). V dropped 0 bases and J dropped 3 bases, with 9 bases sitting between them. CDR3 length: 13 amino acids. Germline V CDR1 and CDR2: GTSNPN, SVGIG (reference sequence). The CDR3 loop reads CAWSVPRDYEQYF. The CDR3 DNA is TGTGCCTGGAGTGTACCCAGGGACTACGAGCAGTACTTC.

The chain is built from TRBV6-1 and TRBJ2-5; the match to TRBD2 covers 8 bases. The CDR3 consists of 14 residues. Losses at the gene ends were 9 bases for V and 1 base for J; bases not matched to a gene: 7. Germline-derived CDR1 and CDR2 are MNHNS and SASEGT. CDR3 nucleotides: TGTGCCAGTTGGTTCGGACTAGCCCAAGAGACCCAGTACTTC. Encoded protein: CASWFGLAQETQYF.

CDR3 DNA sequence: TGTGCCAGCAGCTTGGAGCCAAATCAGCCCCAGCATTTT. Its protein is CASSLEPNQPQHF. The genes are TRBV5-6 and TRBJ1-5, with D hard to call. The CDR3 spans 13 residues. Germline-derived CDR1 and CDR2 are SGHDT and YYEEEE. V was shortened by 0 bases and J by 4 bases, with 5 bases between the two germline ends.

In this sample, this clone turned up once. The J gene is TRBJ2-3, the V gene TRBV4-3; 7 bases are a match to TRBD2. The CDR3 extends over 21 amino acids. From germline, CDR1 is LGHNA and CDR2 YSLEER. J was trimmed by 0 bases and V by 0 bases; bases with no gene match: 18. The CDR3 loop reads CASSQDRGVTDLPTSTDTQYF. CDR3 sequence (DNA): TGCGCCAGCAGCCAAGATCGGGGGGTTACTGATCTACCAACTAGCACAGATACGCAGTATTTT.

The chain uses TRBV7-2 and TRBJ1-1; D possibly corresponds to TRBD1 (5 bases). Per germline, CDR1 SGHTA and CDR2 FQGNSA. The CDR3 extends over 14 amino acids. The V end lost 1 base, the J end lost 4 bases, and 10 bases lay between the germline ends. CDR3 amino acids: CASSLVGAPTEAFF. The CDR3 DNA is TGTGCCAGCAGCTTAGTAGGGGCCCCCACTGAAGCTTTCTTT. The full variable domain, in which reference TRBV7-2 and TRBJ1-1 provide the parts outside the CDR3, is GAGVSQSPSNKVTEKGKDVELRCDPISGHTALYWYRQSLGQGLEFLIYFQGNSAPDKSGLPSDRFSAERTGGSVSTLTIQRTQQEDSAVYLCASSLVGAPTEAFFGQGTRLTVV.

V usage is TRBV4-3 and J usage is TRBJ1-2; TRBD1 matches at 9 bases. CDR3 length: 16 residues. CDR1 is LGHNA and CDR2 is YSLEER in the germline V gene. The V segment lost 1 base and the J segment 5 bases; nucleotides outside the gene matches: 8. The CDR3 loop is CASSQGLGTGSYGYTF. As DNA, the CDR3 is TGCGCCAGCAGCCAAGGGCTCGGGACAGGGTCTTATGGCTACACCTTC.

The chain couples TRBV2 to TRBJ1-5; a weak D match, TRBD1 (6 bases). The length of the CDR3 is 15 residues. The germline V and J ends were trimmed by 1 base and 7 bases, with 14 bases remaining between them. Germline CDR1 is SNHLY and CDR2 is FYNNEI. CDR3 sequence: CASSEGGRQAQPQHF. Here the CDR3 DNA reads TGTGCCAGCAGTGAAGGGGGGCGACAAGCCCAGCCCCAGCATTTT.

This clone was detected only once. CDR3 DNA: TGCGCCAGCAGCCCCTTTACCTCGCGTAATTCACCCCTCCACTTT. Its translation is CASSPFTSRNSPLHF. V is TRBV4-1 and J is TRBJ1-6; D gene unclear. This CDR3 contains 15 residues. In germline, CDR1 is MGHRA, CDR2 YSYEKL. Trimming cost V 4 bases and J 6 bases, with 13 bases left between them.

V usage is TRBV6-4 and J usage is TRBJ2-1; 10 positions agree with TRBD2. The ends lost 5 bases at V and 3 bases at J; junction bases unmatched: 7. Per germline, CDR1 MRHNA and CDR2 SNTAGT. The CDR3 runs to 16 residues. Here the CDR3 reads CASSRLAGALYNEQFF. CDR3 bases: TGTGCCAGCAGTAGGCTAGCGGGGGCCCTCTACAATGAGCAGTTCTTC.

The chain is built from TRBV13 and TRBJ1-1; 7 bases are a match to TRBD1. Germline values: CDR1 PRHDT, CDR2 FYEKMQ (reference sequence). CDR3 size: 14 residues. V shed 4 bases and J 4 bases; nucleotides not matched to a gene: 6. As DNA, the CDR3 is TGTGCCAGCAGCTCGGGACAGCCCGCCACTGAAGCTTTCTTT. It yields the protein CASSSGQPATEAFF.

The rearrangement links TRBV7-9 to TRBJ1-2; no firm D call. CDR3 length: 14 residues. CDR1 is SEHNR, CDR2 FQNEAQ, per germline (reference sequence). The ends were cut back, 1 base at V and 3 bases at J, with 9 bases in the middle. Written as DNA, the CDR3 is TGTGCCAGCAGCTTAGTAGGTGGAGACTATGGCTACACCTTC. Protein product: CASSLVGGDYGYTF.

This clone was counted only a few times. The chain combines TRBV30 with TRBJ1-5, with 7 bases aligning to TRBD1. CDR1 and CDR2 (germline): GTSNPN, SVGIG (reference sequence). The CDR3 totals 15 residues. V dropped 3 bases and J dropped 7; count of bases not matched to a gene: 12. CDR3 region: CAWSYETGSGQPQHF. In DNA form, the CDR3 reads TGTGCCTGGAGCTATGAGACAGGGTCCGGACAGCCCCAGCATTTT.

The chain recombines TRBV6-1 with TRBJ1-2; 7 nucleotides match TRBD1. Germline V gene sequence: CDR1 MNHNS, CDR2 SASEGT. Trimming removed 6 bases from V and 5 bases from J; junction bases left unmatched: 6. This CDR3 contains 13 residues. The chain's CDR3 is CASRPTGIYGYTF. As DNA, the CDR3 is TGTGCCAGCAGGCCGACAGGGATTTATGGCTACACCTTC.